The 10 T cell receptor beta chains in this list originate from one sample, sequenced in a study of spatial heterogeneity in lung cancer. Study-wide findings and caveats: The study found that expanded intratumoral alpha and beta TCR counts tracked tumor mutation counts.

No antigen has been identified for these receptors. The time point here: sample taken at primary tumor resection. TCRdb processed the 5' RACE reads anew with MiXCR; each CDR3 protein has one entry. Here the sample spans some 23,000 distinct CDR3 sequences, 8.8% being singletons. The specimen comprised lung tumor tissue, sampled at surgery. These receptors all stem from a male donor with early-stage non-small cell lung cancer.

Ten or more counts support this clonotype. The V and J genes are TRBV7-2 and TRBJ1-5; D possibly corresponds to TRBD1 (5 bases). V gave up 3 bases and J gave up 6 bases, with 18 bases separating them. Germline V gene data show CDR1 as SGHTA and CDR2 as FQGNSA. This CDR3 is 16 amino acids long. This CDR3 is CASSFGSTGDGQPQHF. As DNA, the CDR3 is TGTGCCAGCAGCTTCGGAAGCACAGGAGACGGTCAGCCCCAGCATTTT.

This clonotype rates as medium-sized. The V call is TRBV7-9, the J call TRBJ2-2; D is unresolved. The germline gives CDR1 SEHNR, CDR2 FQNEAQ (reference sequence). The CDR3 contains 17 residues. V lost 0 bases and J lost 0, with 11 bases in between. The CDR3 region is CASSLAKITPNTGELFF. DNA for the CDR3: TGTGCCAGCAGCTTAGCAAAGATCACCCCGAACACCGGGGAGCTGTTTTTT.

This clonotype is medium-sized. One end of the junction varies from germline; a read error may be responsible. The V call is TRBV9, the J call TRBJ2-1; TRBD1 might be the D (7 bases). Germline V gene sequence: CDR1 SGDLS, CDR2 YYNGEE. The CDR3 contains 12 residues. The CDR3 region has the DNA TGTGCCAGCAGCCCCCGTAGCGGACAGGCCAGCTTC. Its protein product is CASSPRSGQASF.

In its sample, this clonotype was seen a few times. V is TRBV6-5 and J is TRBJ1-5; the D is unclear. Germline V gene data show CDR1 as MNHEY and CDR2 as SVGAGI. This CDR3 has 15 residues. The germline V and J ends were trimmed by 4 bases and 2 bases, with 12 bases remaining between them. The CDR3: CASSSLQGGNQPQHF. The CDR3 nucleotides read TGTGCCAGCAGTTCCCTACAAGGTGGCAATCAGCCCCAGCATTTT.

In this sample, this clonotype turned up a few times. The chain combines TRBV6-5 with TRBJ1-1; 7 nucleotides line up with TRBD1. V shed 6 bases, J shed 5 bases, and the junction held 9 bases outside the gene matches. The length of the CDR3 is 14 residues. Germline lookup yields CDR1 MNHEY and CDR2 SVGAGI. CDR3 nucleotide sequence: TGTGCCAGCAGGAGGGGGCAGGGTGGGACTGAAGCTTTCTTT. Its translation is CASRRGQGGTEAFF.

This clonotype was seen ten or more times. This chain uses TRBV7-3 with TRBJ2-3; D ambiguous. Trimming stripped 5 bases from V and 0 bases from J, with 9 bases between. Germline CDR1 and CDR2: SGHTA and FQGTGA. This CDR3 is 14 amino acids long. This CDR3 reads CASSPSTSTDTQYF. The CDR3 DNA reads TGTGCCAGCAGCCCCTCGACTAGCACAGATACGCAGTATTTT.

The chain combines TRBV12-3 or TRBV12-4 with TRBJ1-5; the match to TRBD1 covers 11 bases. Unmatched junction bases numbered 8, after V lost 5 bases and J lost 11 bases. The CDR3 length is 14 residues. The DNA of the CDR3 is TGTGCCAGCAGTCCTGGACAGGGGGCCACGTCCCAGCATTTT. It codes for CASSPGQGATSQHF.

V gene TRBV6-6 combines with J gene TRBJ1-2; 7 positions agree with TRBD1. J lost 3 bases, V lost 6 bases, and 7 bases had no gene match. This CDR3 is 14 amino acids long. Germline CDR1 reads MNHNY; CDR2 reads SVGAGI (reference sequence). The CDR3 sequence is CASRDSTGDYGYTF. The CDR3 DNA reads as TGTGCCAGCAGGGACAGCACAGGGGACTATGGCTACACCTTC.

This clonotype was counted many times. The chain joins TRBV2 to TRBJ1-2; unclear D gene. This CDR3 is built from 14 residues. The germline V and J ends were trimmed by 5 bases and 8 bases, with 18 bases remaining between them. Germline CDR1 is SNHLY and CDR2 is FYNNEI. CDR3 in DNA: TGTGCCAGCAGTTGGACGGGTGGGGAGGCAGGCTACACCTTC. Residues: CASSWTGGEAGYTF.

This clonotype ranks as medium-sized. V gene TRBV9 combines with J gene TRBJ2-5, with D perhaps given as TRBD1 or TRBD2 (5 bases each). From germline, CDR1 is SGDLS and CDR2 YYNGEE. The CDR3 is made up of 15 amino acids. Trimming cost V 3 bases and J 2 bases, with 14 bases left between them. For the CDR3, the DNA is TGTGCCAGCAGCGCAACAGTGGGGGAACAAGAGACCCAGTACTTC. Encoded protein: CASSATVGEQETQYF.